Presented here are 25 T cell receptor beta chains from one specimen sequenced in a study of shared clonotypes between healthy human individuals. The repertoire was sequenced with immunoSEQ multiplex PCR; TCRdb's copy has only in-frame clones and lacks some. This repertoire shows over 2 million clones, 95% found once; its top ten account for around 0.13%. Sequenced material: naive CD4+ T cells sorted from blood. The subset: CD45RA+ positively selected. Every receptor here comes from a man aged 18 to 35 in good health.

V gene TRBV2 combines with J gene TRBJ2-5; D unclear. This CDR3 is built from 17 residues. Trimming shortened V by 1 base and J by 0 bases, and 15 bases separated the two germline ends. Germline CDR1 SNHLY, CDR2 FYNNEI. The CDR3 DNA reads as TGTGCCAGCAGTGAAGGCGTCTGGCGAGTAAACCAAGAGACCCAGTACTTC. This translates into CASSEGVWRVNQETQYF.

The V and J genes are TRBV6-1 and TRBJ2-3; tentatively, D is TRBD1 (6 bases). V lost 11 bases to trimming and J lost 0 bases, with 15 bases between them. Germline V gene lookup returns CDR1 MNHNS and CDR2 SASEGT. This CDR3 contains 14 residues. The CDR3, as DNA: TGTGCCGCCACCACAGGGTCGAGCACAGATACGCAGTATTTT. Translated: CAATTGSSTDTQYF.

The chain joins TRBV5-1 to TRBJ2-2; possible D gene TRBD1, 5 bases. The V gene lost 0 bases and the J gene lost 7 bases, with 13 bases spanning the gap. CDR1 and CDR2 (germline): SGHRS, YFSETQ. This CDR3 contains 15 residues. CDR3 residues: CASSLGPQTGGELFF. The CDR3, as DNA: TGCGCCAGCAGCTTGGGTCCGCAAACAGGCGGGGAGCTGTTTTTT.

With regard to this clone: The same CDR3 arises from other DNA sequences in this sample as well. The chain employs TRBV19 and TRBJ2-3, with unresolved D. Trimming pared 3 bases from V and 2 bases from J, leaving 12 bases between. The germline CDR1 and CDR2 sequences are LNHDA and SQIVND (reference sequence). The CDR3 consists of 15 residues. CDR3 in DNA: TGTGCCAGTAGTATTGGCGGACGGTCCACAGATACGCAGTATTTT. Protein sequence: CASSIGGRSTDTQYF.

The rearrangement links TRBV30 to TRBJ2-5; no clear D gene. Deletions cut 5 bases from V and 0 bases from J, with 16 bases between. This CDR3 comprises 15 residues. Per the germline V gene, CDR1 is GTSNPN and CDR2 is SVGIG (reference sequence). The CDR3 loop is CAWERGSLNQETQYF. CDR3 nucleotides: TGTGCCTGGGAACGCGGATCATTGAACCAAGAGACCCAGTACTTC. Combining the CDR3 with reference TRBV30 and TRBJ2-5 gives the whole variable domain SQTIHQWPATLVQPVGSPLSLECTVEGTSNPNLYWYRQAAGRGLQLLFYSVGIGQISSEVPQNLSASRPQDRQFILSSKKLLLSDSGFYLCAWERGSLNQETQYFGPGTRLLVL.

The V gene is TRBV13, the J gene TRBJ2-3; D possibly uses TRBD1 or TRBD2 (6 bases each). The germline V gene has CDR1 PRHDT and CDR2 FYEKMQ (reference sequence). The CDR3 loop spans 15 amino acids. V dropped 5 bases and J dropped 3 bases, with 15 bases sitting between them. In DNA, the CDR3 is TGTGCCAGCAGCAACTACGGGGGCTCGACAGATACGCAGTATTTT. Protein: CASSNYGGSTDTQYF.

The chain has TRBV6-5 and TRBJ2-5; D possibly matches TRBD1 or TRBD2 (5 bases each). The CDR3 is 16 residues long. V was cut by 4 bases and J by 7 bases, with 22 bases left in between. Germline CDR1 and CDR2: MNHEY and SVGAGI. CDR3 residues: CASSFLGDPSVGTQYF. The CDR3 bases are TGTGCCAGCAGTTTTCTTGGGGACCCCTCGGTTGGGACCCAGTACTTC.

The count of this clone is one. J is TRBJ1-2 and V is TRBV28; D is uncertain. Trimming stripped 6 bases from V and 3 bases from J, with 20 bases between. The germline V gene encodes CDR1 MDHEN and CDR2 SYDVKM. The CDR3 loop spans 16 amino acids. The CDR3 nucleotides are TGTGCCAGCAGCCGGGCGTCGGCTAGTGTGGACTATGGCTACACCTTC. Protein: CASSRASASVDYGYTF.

This chain joins TRBV28 and TRBJ1-1; D may be TRBD1 (5 bases). This CDR3 comprises 14 residues. The ends were cut back, 6 bases at V and 0 bases at J, with 11 bases in the middle. The germline V gene encodes CDR1 MDHEN and CDR2 SYDVKM. For the CDR3, the DNA is TGTGCCAGCAGCCGGGGGGATGTGAACACTGAAGCTTTCTTT. Its translation: CASSRGDVNTEAFF.

J is TRBJ1-3 and V is TRBV6-5; D remains ambiguous. CDR1 and CDR2 from the germline V gene are MNHEY and SVGAGI. Between the trimmed V and J ends, which lost 6 bases and 0 bases, there was a span of 9 bases. The CDR3 is made up of 14 amino acids. CDR3 nucleotides: TGTGCCAGCAGCCGGTCTAACTCTGGAAACACCATATATTTT. Protein product: CASSRSNSGNTIYF.

The genes are TRBV11-2 and TRBJ2-1; TRBD2 aligns across 8 bases. The V gene end was trimmed by 0 bases and the J gene end by 5 bases; junction bases not matched to a gene: 9. The CDR3 has 17 amino acids. CDR1 and CDR2 (germline): SGHAT, FQNNGV. CDR3 loop: CASSLEAGLAGNNEQFF. Written as DNA, the CDR3 is TGTGCCAGCAGCTTAGAGGCGGGGCTAGCGGGCAACAATGAGCAGTTCTTC.

The V gene is TRBV5-1, the J gene TRBJ2-1; possible D gene TRBD2, 6 bases. CDR1 is SGHRS and CDR2 is YFSETQ in the germline V gene. The CDR3 covers 13 residues. V was cut by 1 base and J by 8 bases, with 10 bases left in between. As DNA, the CDR3 is TGCGCCAGCAGCTTGACTAGCCTAGATGAGCAGTTCTTC. Encoded protein: CASSLTSLDEQFF.

This clone was found once. V is TRBV27 and J is TRBJ2-3, with a tentative D call TRBD2 (6 bases). V was shortened by 7 bases and J by 0 bases, with 20 bases between the two germline ends. Germline CDR1 is MNHEY and CDR2 is SMNVEV (reference sequence). This CDR3 has 17 residues. In DNA form, the CDR3 reads TGTGCCAGCACCTTAACCGGGACTTACTCTAGCACAGATACGCAGTATTTT. It codes for CASTLTGTYSSTDTQYF.

This sequence joins TRBV27 and TRBJ2-7, with TRBD1 matching 7 bases. The CDR3 has 15 residues. The germline gives CDR1 MNHEY, CDR2 SMNVEV (reference sequence). With V trimmed by 3 bases and J by 0 bases, 5 bases remained unmatched. In nucleotides, the CDR3 is TGTGCCAGCAGTTTGGTAGGGACAGCCTCCTACGAGCAGTACTTC. It codes for CASSLVGTASYEQYF.

The genes are TRBV9 and TRBJ2-1, with 7 bases lining up with TRBD2. This CDR3 comprises 13 residues. With 3 bases clipped from V and 10 bases from J, the junction kept 7 bases outside the gene matches. Germline CDR1 reads SGDLS; CDR2 reads YYNGEE. CDR3 in amino acids: CASSAAGDLEQFF. The CDR3 coding sequence is TGTGCCAGCAGCGCCGCGGGGGACTTGGAGCAGTTCTTC. The full variable domain, completed using reference TRBV9 and TRBJ2-1, is DSGVTQTPKHLITATGQRVTLRCSPRSGDLSVYWYQQSLDQGLQFLIQYYNGEERAKGNILERFSAQQFPDLHSELNLSSLELGDSALYFCASSAAGDLEQFFGPGTRLTVL.

This chain joins TRBV28 and TRBJ2-6, with D possibly being TRBD1 (6 bases). CDR1 and CDR2 from the germline V gene are MDHEN and SYDVKM. The CDR3 covers 15 residues. Trimming stripped 3 bases from V and 6 bases from J, with 12 bases between. CDR3 sequence (DNA): TGTGCCAGCAGTTTTCTACAGGGCCTGGCCAACGTCCTGACTTTC. Its protein product is CASSFLQGLANVLTF. Looking up the rest from reference TRBV28 and TRBJ2-6 gives the full variable domain: DVKVTQSSRYLVKRTGEKVFLECVQDMDHENMFWYRQDPGLGLRLIYFSYDVKMKEKGDIPEGYSVSREKKERFSLILESASTNQTSMYLCASSFLQGLANVLTFGAGSRLTVL.

This clone was seen just once. The V call is TRBV28, the J call TRBJ2-7; TRBD1 aligns across 7 bases. This CDR3 comprises 16 residues. V was pared by 6 bases and J by 0 bases, with 11 bases of the junction left unmatched. Germline assignment: CDR1 MDHEN and CDR2 SYDVKM. CDR3: CASSIDTGVSSYEQYF. Written as DNA, the CDR3 is TGTGCCAGCAGCATCGACACAGGGGTTAGCTCCTACGAGCAGTACTTC. Complete variable domain (other parts from reference TRBV28 and TRBJ2-7): DVKVTQSSRYLVKRTGEKVFLECVQDMDHENMFWYRQDPGLGLRLIYFSYDVKMKEKGDIPEGYSVSREKKERFSLILESASTNQTSMYLCASSIDTGVSSYEQYFGPGTRLTVT.

This chain joins TRBV30 and TRBJ1-1; TRBD1 might be the D (6 bases). The CDR3 contains 15 residues. The V gene lost 5 bases and the J gene lost 5 bases, with 21 bases spanning the gap. CDR1 is GTSNPN, CDR2 SVGIG, per germline (reference sequence). CDR3 in DNA: TGTGCCTGGCAACCCATCAGGAGGGGGGGAACTGAAGCTTTCTTT. This translates into CAWQPIRRGGTEAFF.

DNA for the CDR3: TGTGCCAGCAGCGTACGACTAGCGGGCACAGATACGCAGTATTTT. This translates into CASSVRLAGTDTQYF. The rearrangement links TRBV7-2 to TRBJ2-3; 9 nucleotides agree with TRBD2. CDR1 is SGHTA and CDR2 is FQGNSA in the germline V gene. The CDR3 consists of 15 residues. With V trimmed by 5 bases and J by 1 base, 4 bases remained unmatched.

Of note for this clone: The same CDR3 can be traced to other DNA sequences in this sample. The DNA of the CDR3 is TGCAGTGCTCGCTTTGGGAATGAGCAGTTCTTC. This gives the protein CSARFGNEQFF. The chain joins TRBV20-1 to TRBJ2-1, with D uncertain. CDR1 and CDR2 from the germline V gene are DFQATT and SNEGSKA (reference sequence). V was pared by 5 bases and J by 7 bases, with 9 bases between. The CDR3 loop spans 11 amino acids.

This clone was observed a single time. Here the CDR3 DNA reads TGTGCCAGCAGCCCTCTACTAGACAGGCCAAACACTGAAGCTTTCTTT. It is translated as CASSPLLDRPNTEAFF. V and J are TRBV7-8 and TRBJ1-1; D may be TRBD1 (6 bases). The CDR3 runs 16 residues. The V gene lost 5 bases and the J gene lost 2 bases, with 18 bases spanning the gap. Germline values: CDR1 SGHVS, CDR2 FQNEAQ.

The genes are TRBV6-1 and TRBJ1-4, with D possibly matching TRBD1 (5 bases). Trimming cost V 6 bases and J 7 bases, with 18 bases left between them. Looked up from germline, CDR1 is MNHNS and CDR2 is SASEGT. The CDR3 is 15 residues long. This CDR3 reads CASSRGPSGSEKLFF. The DNA for the CDR3 is TGTGCCAGCAGCCGGGGACCCTCGGGCAGTGAAAAACTGTTTTTT.

J is TRBJ2-7 and V is TRBV18, with 8 nucleotides matching TRBD1. Per germline, CDR1 KGHSH and CDR2 LQKENI. The CDR3 has 17 amino acids. Trimming removed 0 bases from V and 1 base from J; junction bases left unmatched: 8. The CDR3 loop reads CASSPPVAGGRSYEQYF. The CDR3 nucleotides are TGTGCCAGCTCACCACCGGTTGCAGGGGGCCGATCCTACGAGCAGTACTTC. Filled out from reference TRBV18 and TRBJ2-7, the complete variable domain reads NAGVMQNPRHLVRRRGQEARLRCSPMKGHSHVYWYRQLPEEGLKFMVYLQKENIIDESGMPKERFSAEFPKEGPSILRIQQVVRGDSAAYFCASSPPVAGGRSYEQYFGPGTRLTVT.

The chain employs TRBV18 and TRBJ2-5; D ambiguous. The germline V gene has CDR1 KGHSH and CDR2 LQKENI. The CDR3 contains 13 residues. The V end was cut by 4 bases, the J end by 0 bases, with 6 bases between. The CDR3 reads CASSQTNQETQYF. CDR3 nucleotides: TGTGCCAGCTCACAGACAAACCAAGAGACCCAGTACTTC.

The chain is built from TRBV29-1 and TRBJ2-4; D gene unclear. The V end was cut by 2 bases, the J end by 3 bases, with 11 bases between. CDR1 SQVTM and CDR2 ANQGSEA come from the germline V gene. This CDR3 contains 14 residues. The CDR3 loop is CSVESAWDKNIQYF. The CDR3 DNA reads as TGCAGCGTTGAATCAGCTTGGGACAAAAACATTCAGTACTTC.